This TCR beta chain was documented in a study of identifying expanded T cells in peripheral blood. Whole-study results and caveats: Approximately two-week clone count variance significantly increased as total template count grew. Roughly 1.2 clones differed between technical replicates, versus about 15 and 19 over time.

Trimming removed 5 bases from V and 2 bases from J, with 8 bases in between. The CDR3 has 13 residues. Germline V gene data show CDR1 as SEHNR and CDR2 as FQNEAQ (reference sequence). This clone occurred once. Its antigen remains unknown. Collection occurred without any documented infections or immune events in donors. Profiling relied on immunoSEQ multiplex PCR, and the TCRdb table lists in-frame clones only, not all of them. The sample has over 90,000 clones, 70% to 90% seen once. The receptor comes from a person aged 18 to 75 in good health. Sequenced sample: blood. V gene TRBV7-9 combines with J gene TRBJ2-3; D could derive from TRBD1 or TRBD2 (5 bases each). The chain's CDR3 is CASSRDPTDTQYF. For the CDR3, the DNA is TGTGCCAGCAGCCGGGACCCCACAGATACGCAGTATTTT.